One sample yielded the 32 T cell receptor beta chains listed below, sequenced in a study of control samples from healthy donors and cancer patients. Profiling relied on immunoSEQ multiplex PCR, and the TCRdb table lists in-frame clones only, not all of them. This table has 76,000 or so clones, 75% to 90% appearing once. Input material: PBMCs. All receptors come from a woman aged 45-60 years with colorectal cancer.

The sample holds one count of this clone. This chain links TRBV6-5 with TRBJ1-1, with D hard to call. V gave up 2 bases and J gave up 0 bases, with 7 bases separating them. There are 14 residues in the CDR3. Germline V gene sequence: CDR1 MNHEY, CDR2 SVGAGI. This CDR3 reads CASSYGLLNTEAFF. CDR3 nucleotide sequence: TGTGCCAGCAGTTACGGGTTGTTGAACACTGAAGCTTTCTTT.

This sequence joins TRBV4-1 and TRBJ2-5; D may be TRBD1 (5 bases). CDR1 and CDR2 from the germline V gene are MGHRA and YSYEKL. The CDR3 is made up of 15 amino acids. V was clipped by 1 base and J by 5 bases, with 14 bases between them. The CDR3 DNA is TGCGCCAGCAGCCAAGTATGGGCAGGGCGGGAGACCCAGTACTTC. Residues: CASSQVWAGRETQYF.

This clone was observed a single time. J is TRBJ1-2 and V is TRBV2; D call uncertain. CDR1 is SNHLY and CDR2 is FYNNEI in the germline V gene. The CDR3 length is 14 residues. Trimming pared 1 base from V and 4 bases from J, leaving 10 bases between. CDR3 DNA sequence: TGTGCCAGCAGTGAAGGGCCGACTCTCTATGGCTACACCTTC. It encodes CASSEGPTLYGYTF.

The chain recombines TRBV5-6 with TRBJ2-4; D is uncertain. Trimming took 4 bases from V and 0 from J, leaving 14 bases between them. The CDR3 runs 16 residues. In germline, CDR1 is SGHDT, CDR2 YYEEEE. The CDR3 spells CASSPAGILAKNIQYF. DNA for the CDR3: TGTGCCAGCAGCCCTGCCGGTATTCTAGCCAAAAACATTCAGTACTTC.

This chain connects TRBV7-8 to TRBJ2-4; D remains unclear. The V gene lost 1 base and the J gene lost 0 bases, with 10 bases spanning the gap. Germline lookup yields CDR1 SGHVS and CDR2 FQNEAQ. This CDR3 region has 16 residues. The chain's CDR3 is CASSLGDNLAKNIQYF. The DNA of the CDR3 is TGTGCCAGCAGCTTAGGAGACAACTTAGCCAAAAACATTCAGTACTTC.

This clone appeared a few times. The chain joins TRBV5-5 to TRBJ1-2; D call uncertain. Trimming shortened V by 2 bases and J by 1 base, and 15 bases separated the two germline ends. The germline gives CDR1 SGHKS, CDR2 YYEKEE (reference sequence). The CDR3 extends over 16 amino acids. The CDR3 loop is CASSLEGQLNNYGYTF. The CDR3 nucleotides are TGTGCCAGCAGCTTAGAGGGTCAGTTAAATAACTATGGCTACACCTTC.

V and J are TRBV28 and TRBJ2-4; D is unclear. This CDR3 is built from 14 residues. The germline CDR1 and CDR2 sequences are MDHEN and SYDVKM. Trimming stripped 5 bases from V and 1 base from J, with 9 bases between. The CDR3 DNA is TGTGCCAGCAGTCTGACGGCCGCCAAAAACATTCAGTACTTC. Residues: CASSLTAAKNIQYF. Looking up the rest from reference TRBV28 and TRBJ2-4 gives the full variable domain: DVKVTQSSRYLVKRTGEKVFLECVQDMDHENMFWYRQDPGLGLRLIYFSYDVKMKEKGDIPEGYSVSREKKERFSLILESASTNQTSMYLCASSLTAAKNIQYFGAGTRLSVL.

This clone was observed a few times. The chain carries TRBV4-1 and TRBJ1-3; D not certain. V lost 2 bases to trimming and J lost 0 bases, with 14 bases between them. CDR3 length: 17 residues. CDR1 is MGHRA and CDR2 is YSYEKL in the germline V gene. CDR3 protein: CASSQRSSDLSGNTIYF. Here the CDR3 DNA reads TGCGCCAGCAGCCAACGATCGTCGGACCTCTCTGGAAACACCATATATTTT.

For the CDR3, the DNA is TGCGCCAGCAGCCAAGATCTGTCGAACTATGGCTACACCTTC. It encodes CASSQDLSNYGYTF. The V and J genes are TRBV4-3 and TRBJ1-2; D gene uncertain. Germline loops: CDR1 LGHNA, CDR2 YSLEER. The CDR3 has 14 residues. The V and J ends lost 0 bases and 2 bases respectively, with 7 bases between them.

The chain uses TRBV18 and TRBJ1-4; no clear D. V was trimmed by 4 bases and J by 6 bases, leaving 12 bases between them. The length of the CDR3 is 14 residues. The germline gives CDR1 KGHSH, CDR2 LQKENI. The chain's CDR3 is CASSRKAEDEKLFF. The CDR3 DNA is TGTGCCAGCTCACGAAAGGCAGAAGATGAAAAACTGTTTTTT.

On this clone: Relative to the germline gene, one junction end is altered; a read error may explain this. This chain uses TRBV2 with TRBJ2-1; the D is unclear. Germline CDR1 SNHLY, CDR2 FYNNEI. This CDR3 is 15 amino acids long. CDR3 coding DNA: TGTGCCAGCAGTGAAGCCCGTACACCCTACGATGAGCAGTTCTTC. Protein product: CASSEARTPYDEQFF.

The CDR3 DNA reads as TGTGCCACCCTTTCCCGTGAGACTAGCGGACCCACAGATACGCAGTATTTT. It is translated as CATLSRETSGPTDTQYF. The chain links TRBV10-3 to TRBJ2-3, with 9 bases aligning to TRBD2. Unmatched junction bases numbered 16, after V lost 10 bases and J lost 2 bases. The CDR3 has 17 amino acids. Germline V gives CDR1 ENHRY, CDR2 SYGVKD.

The chain uses TRBV28 and TRBJ2-1; 7 bases map to TRBD2. After removal of 6 bases from V and 1 base from J, the junction contained 9 bases not matched to a gene. The V gene's germline CDR1 is MDHEN and CDR2 SYDVKM. This CDR3 has 16 amino acids. The CDR3 loop reads CASRLGGGFSYNEQFF. The CDR3 DNA sequence: TGTGCCAGCAGGCTGGGGGGAGGGTTTTCCTACAATGAGCAGTTCTTC.

The gene calls are TRBV6-2 or TRBV6-3 and TRBJ1-4; no firm D call. CDR1 is MNHEY, CDR2 SVGEGT, per germline. V was pared by 5 bases and J by 7 bases, with 17 bases between. There are 15 residues in the CDR3. CDR3 nucleotides: TGTGCCAGCAGTCCCCCCCGGGCCAGCGGTGAAAAACTGTTTTTT. Translating gives CASSPPRASGEKLFF.

The CDR3 protein is CAWSAGSSNSPLHF. The CDR3 DNA reads as TGTGCCTGGAGTGCCGGGTCCTCCAATTCACCCCTCCACTTT. V and J are TRBV30 and TRBJ1-6; D is unclear. The V and J ends lost 1 base and 7 bases respectively, with 11 bases between them. The CDR3 spans 14 residues. In germline, CDR1 is GTSNPN, CDR2 SVGIG (reference sequence).

The V and J genes are TRBV3-1 (or the pseudogene TRBV3-2) and TRBJ2-5; a weak D match, TRBD1 (6 bases). CDR1 and CDR2 from the germline V gene are LGHDT and YNNKEL (reference sequence). The CDR3 consists of 16 residues. V lost 0 bases and J lost 3, with 14 bases in between. The DNA of the CDR3 is TGTGCCAGCAGCCAAGAGGTGATACCAGGGGAAGAGACCCAGTACTTC. This encodes CASSQEVIPGEETQYF.

The chain is built from TRBV23-1 and TRBJ1-2; D may be TRBD1 (5 bases). TRBV23-1 is given ORF status, its function remaining uncertain. Trimming cost V 8 bases and J 8 bases, with 15 bases left between them. The CDR3 is made up of 12 amino acids. The CDR3 DNA reads as TGCGCCAGCCCTGGGGCAGGGAAAGGCTACACCTTC. Protein: CASPGAGKGYTF.

This clone was counted once. In DNA, the CDR3 is TGTGCCAGCAGTGAAGGAATAGGGGGTTACGAGCAGTACGTC. Translating gives CASSEGIGGYEQYV. The rearrangement uses TRBV6-1 and TRBJ2-7; D perhaps matches TRBD1 (6 bases). The CDR3 is 14 residues long. V lost 1 base to trimming and J lost 4 bases, with 11 bases between them. The germline gives CDR1 MNHNS, CDR2 SASEGT.

The J gene is TRBJ2-5, the V gene TRBV7-2; 9 bases are shared with TRBD2. The CDR3 sequence is 15 residues long. J was trimmed by 4 bases and V by 5 bases; bases with no gene match: 8. Germline V gene sequence: CDR1 SGHTA, CDR2 FQGNSA. This CDR3 is CASSPRAGGPETQYF. DNA of the CDR3: TGTGCCAGCAGCCCACGAGCGGGGGGACCAGAGACCCAGTACTTC.

The chain joins TRBV19 to TRBJ2-3, with 12 bases that match TRBD2. CDR3 length: 15 amino acids. V was clipped by 5 bases and J by 6 bases; unmatched bases: 6. CDR1 is LNHDA and CDR2 is SQIVND in the germline V gene (reference sequence). This CDR3 is CASSPLAGGQDTQYF. The CDR3 region has the DNA TGTGCCAGTAGTCCTCTAGCGGGGGGGCAGGATACGCAGTATTTT.

The chain links TRBV5-1 to TRBJ2-3; 15 nucleotides agree with TRBD2. The CDR3 length is 18 residues. With V trimmed by 3 bases and J by 1 base, 6 bases remained unmatched. CDR1 is SGHRS, CDR2 YFSETQ, per germline. CDR3 DNA: TGCGCCAGCAGCTCGGGACTAGCGGGGGGAGGAGGCACAGATACGCAGTATTTT. This translates into CASSSGLAGGGGTDTQYF.

The V call is TRBV7-2, the J call TRBJ2-3, with 9 bases fitting TRBD2. The CDR3 is 16 residues long. Germline CDR1 and CDR2: SGHTA and FQGNSA. V shed 1 base, J shed 0 bases, and the junction held 2 bases outside the gene matches. The CDR3: CASSLGRGGSTDTQYF. CDR3 bases: TGTGCCAGCAGCTTAGGGCGGGGGGGCAGCACAGATACGCAGTATTTT.

V and J are TRBV6-4 and TRBJ2-3; the D call may be TRBD1 or TRBD2 (6 bases each). The V end was cut by 4 bases, the J end by 8 bases, with 13 bases between. CDR1 MRHNA and CDR2 SNTAGT come from the germline V gene. The CDR3 is made up of 13 amino acids. The CDR3 protein is CASSALQGGTQYF. For the CDR3, the DNA is TGTGCCAGCAGTGCCCTACAGGGAGGTACGCAGTATTTT.

This clone came up once. J is TRBJ1-1 and V is TRBV6-5, with D perhaps TRBD1 (6 bases). Germline V CDR1 and CDR2: MNHEY, SVGAGI. This CDR3 is 13 amino acids long. V was clipped by 8 bases and J by 4 bases, with 14 bases between them. CDR3 in amino acids: CASGDRRTTEAFF. CDR3 DNA sequence: TGTGCCAGCGGAGACAGGAGGACCACTGAAGCTTTCTTT.

This clone appeared once. This chain links TRBV6-2 or TRBV6-3 with TRBJ1-1; 9 bases map to TRBD1. Germline assignment: CDR1 MNHEY and CDR2 SVGEGT. This CDR3 region has 15 residues. J lost 5 bases, V lost 5 bases, and 9 bases had no gene match. CDR3 protein: CASSDAGTGRTEAFF. The CDR3 DNA sequence: TGTGCCAGCAGTGACGCCGGGACAGGGAGGACTGAAGCTTTCTTT.

This clone has just one count. The chain employs TRBV18 and TRBJ1-3, with D possibly TRBD1 on 5 matching bases. The CDR3 is made up of 15 amino acids. Trimming stripped 2 bases from V and 0 bases from J, with 8 bases between. Germline V CDR1 and CDR2: KGHSH, LQKENI. Here the CDR3 DNA reads TGTGCCAGCTCACCAGGGGACCTCTCTGGAAACACCATATATTTT. This translates into CASSPGDLSGNTIYF.

The chain couples TRBV27 to TRBJ2-3; D is possibly TRBD2 (6 bases). Trimming removed 5 bases from V and 4 bases from J, with 13 bases in between. The germline V gene encodes CDR1 MNHEY and CDR2 SMNVEV (reference sequence). CDR3 length equals 14 residues. The CDR3 is CASSGAWRADTQYF. In DNA, the CDR3 is TGTGCCAGCAGTGGCGCCTGGAGGGCAGATACGCAGTATTTT.

The CDR3 coding sequence is TGTGCCAGCTCACCACCGGCCGCAAACACTGAAGCTTTCTTT. The encoded protein is CASSPPAANTEAFF. The V call is TRBV18, the J call TRBJ1-1; D gene unclear. The V gene lost 0 bases and the J gene lost 2 bases, with 7 bases spanning the gap. The CDR3 totals 14 residues. Per the germline V gene, CDR1 is KGHSH and CDR2 is LQKENI.

The V and J genes are TRBV13 and TRBJ1-1; 12 nucleotides line up with TRBD1. Unmatched junction bases numbered 6, after V lost 3 bases and J lost 4 bases. Per germline, CDR1 PRHDT and CDR2 FYEKMQ (reference sequence). The CDR3 is 16 residues long. The CDR3 DNA sequence: TGTGCCAGCAGCTTCGGGACAGGGGGCCCTTCCACTGAAGCTTTCTTT. Protein: CASSFGTGGPSTEAFF.

V gene TRBV6-5 combines with J gene TRBJ1-2; 8 nucleotides line up with TRBD1. There are 16 residues in the CDR3. The V gene's germline CDR1 is MNHEY and CDR2 SVGAGI. V dropped 2 bases and J dropped 8; count of bases not matched to a gene: 13. CDR3 amino acids: CASSYRRSQGGGGYTF. CDR3 DNA: TGTGCCAGCAGTTACCGTCGGTCACAGGGGGGGGGAGGCTACACCTTC.

V gene TRBV5-6 combines with J gene TRBJ2-3; 8 bases map to TRBD2. V shed 1 base and J 5 bases; nucleotides not matched to a gene: 6. Germline V gives CDR1 SGHDT, CDR2 YYEEEE. The CDR3 covers 15 residues. For the CDR3, the DNA is TGTGCCAGCAGCTTGCGGCGACTAGCGATAGATACGCAGTATTTT. It yields the protein CASSLRRLAIDTQYF.

This sequence joins TRBV7-8 and TRBJ1-5, with 7 bases that match TRBD1. Germline CDR1 SGHVS, CDR2 FQNEAQ. The CDR3 totals 13 residues. V lost 3 bases and J lost 7; bases outside the gene matches: 3. The CDR3 nucleotides read TGTGCCAGCAGCTTGGACAGGCCGCAGCCCCAGCATTTT. It is translated as CASSLDRPQPQHF.